The source of this T cell receptor beta chain is a study of glioma-infiltrating T cells. Amplification of TCR alpha and beta CDR3 regions from RNA used iRepertoire nested multiplex PCR. A single record per CDR3 protein comes from TCRdb applying MiXCR to the multiplex PCR reads. This table holds 300,000 to 450,000 distinct CDR3 sequences, about two fifths found once. The sample holds one count of this clonotype. CDR1 and CDR2 (germline): LGHNA, YNFKEQ. Trimming shortened V by 5 bases and J by 2 bases, and 21 bases separated the two germline ends. The CDR3 totals 17 residues. The sequenced sample consisted of glioma tissue, nonneoplastic brain tissue, or PBMCs (not recorded which). V and J are TRBV4-2 and TRBJ1-1; the D is unclear. This sequence was found in a human donor with low-grade glioma or glioblastoma, undergoing nonglioma brain surgery, or in good health (not recorded which). CDR3 in amino acids: CASSLGSWAGVNTEAFF. Here the CDR3 DNA reads TGTGCCAGCAGCTTGGGGTCCTGGGCCGGAGTCAACACTGAAGCTTTCTTT.